This TCR beta chain was identified in a study of blood T cell repertoires in COVID-19. Trimming cost V 2 bases and J 5 bases, with 6 bases left between them. The germline CDR1 and CDR2 sequences are WSHSY and SAAADI. The CDR3 sequence is 12 residues long. Using immunoSEQ multiplex PCR, the repertoire was profiled, and TCRdb retains in-frame clones only, with some absent. This table has 55,000 to 80,000 clones, approximately 82% appearing once. The chain has TRBV10-2 and TRBJ2-5; unclear D gene. The receptor comes from a human donor in a cohort sampled during active COVID-19. The material sequenced was peripheral blood. DNA of the CDR3: TGCGCCAGCAGTGAGGGGCTGGAGACCCAGTACTTC. Protein product: CASSEGLETQYF.